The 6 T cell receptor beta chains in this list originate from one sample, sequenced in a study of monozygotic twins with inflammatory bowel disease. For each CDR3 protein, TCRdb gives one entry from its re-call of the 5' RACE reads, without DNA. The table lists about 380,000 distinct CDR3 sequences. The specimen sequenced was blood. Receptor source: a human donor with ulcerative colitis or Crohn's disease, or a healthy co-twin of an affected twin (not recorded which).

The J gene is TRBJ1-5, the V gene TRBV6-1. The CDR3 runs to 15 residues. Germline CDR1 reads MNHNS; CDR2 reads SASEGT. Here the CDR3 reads CATLGREYSNQPQHF.

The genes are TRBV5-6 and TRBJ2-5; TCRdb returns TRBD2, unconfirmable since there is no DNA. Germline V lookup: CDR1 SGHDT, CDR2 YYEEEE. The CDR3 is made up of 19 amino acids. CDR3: CASSLLAGVPGGYQETQYF. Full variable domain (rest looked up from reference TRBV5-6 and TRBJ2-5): DAGVTQSPTHLIKTRGQQVTLRCSPKSGHDTVSWYQQALGQGPQFIFQYYEEEERQRGNFPDRFSGHQFPNYSSELNVNALLLGDSALYLCASSLLAGVPGGYQETQYFGPGTRLLVL.

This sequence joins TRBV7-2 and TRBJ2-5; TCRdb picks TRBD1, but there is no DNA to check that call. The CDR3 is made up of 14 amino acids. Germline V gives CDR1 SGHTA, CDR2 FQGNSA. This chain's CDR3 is CASSYDRGLETQYF. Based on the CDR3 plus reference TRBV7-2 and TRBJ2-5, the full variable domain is GAGVSQSPSNKVTEKGKDVELRCDPISGHTALYWYRQSLGQGLEFLIYFQGNSAPDKSGLPSDRFSAERTGGSVSTLTIQRTQQEDSAVYLCASSYDRGLETQYFGPGTRLLVL.

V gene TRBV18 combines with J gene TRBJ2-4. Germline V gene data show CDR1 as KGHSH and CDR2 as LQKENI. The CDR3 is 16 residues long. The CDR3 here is CASSPPSVLAKNIQYF.

The CDR3 loop is CASSQRRGQETQYF. The chain combines TRBV3-1 with TRBJ2-5; absent DNA, TCRdb's TRBD1 call cannot be checked. This CDR3 is 14 amino acids long. CDR1 LGHDT and CDR2 YNNKEL come from the germline V gene (reference sequence).

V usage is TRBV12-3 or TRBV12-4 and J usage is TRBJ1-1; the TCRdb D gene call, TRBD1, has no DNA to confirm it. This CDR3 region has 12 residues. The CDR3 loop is CASSGQGFEAFF.